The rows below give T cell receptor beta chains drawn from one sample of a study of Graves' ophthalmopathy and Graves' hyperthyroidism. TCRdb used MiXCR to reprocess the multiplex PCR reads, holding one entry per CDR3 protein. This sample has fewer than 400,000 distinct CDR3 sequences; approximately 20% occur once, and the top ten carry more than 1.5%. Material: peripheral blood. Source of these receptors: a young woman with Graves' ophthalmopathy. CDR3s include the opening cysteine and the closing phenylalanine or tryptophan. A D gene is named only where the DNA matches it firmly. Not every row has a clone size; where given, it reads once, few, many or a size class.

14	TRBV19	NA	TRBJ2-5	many	CASSIGAGQETQYF	TGTGCCAGTAGTATCGGAGCAGGCCAAGAGACCCAGTACTTC
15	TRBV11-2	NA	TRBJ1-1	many	CASSFKDLGGTEAFF	TGTGCCAGCAGCTTTAAGGACCTCGGGGGGACTGAAGCTTTCTTT
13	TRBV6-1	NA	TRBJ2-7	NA	CASRSTGIYEQYF	TGTGCCAGCAGAAGCACCGGGATCTACGAGCAGTACTTC
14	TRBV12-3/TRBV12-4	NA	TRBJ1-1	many	CASRMVGSNTEAFF	TGTGCCAGCAGGATGGTGGGTTCGAACACTGAAGCTTTCTTT
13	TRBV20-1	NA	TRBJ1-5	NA	CSATQVSNQPQHF	TGCAGTGCTACCCAGGTTAGCAATCAGCCCCAGCATTTT
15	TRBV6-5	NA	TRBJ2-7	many	CASSYGASVNYEQYF	TGTGCCAGCAGTTACGGGGCTAGCGTAAATTACGAGCAGTACTTC
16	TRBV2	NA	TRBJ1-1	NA	CASTPSRGRTNTEAFF	TGTGCCAGCACCCCCTCGAGGGGCAGGACGAACACTGAAGCTTTCTTT
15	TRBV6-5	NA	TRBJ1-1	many	CASSLRPMANTEAFF	TGTGCCAGCAGTCTACGACCCATGGCGAACACTGAAGCTTTCTTT
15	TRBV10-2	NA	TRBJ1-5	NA	CASRDGGVSNQPQHF	TGCGCCAGCAGAGATGGGGGCGTAAGCAATCAGCCCCAGCATTTT
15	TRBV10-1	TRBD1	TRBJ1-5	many	CASSDGQGISQPQHF	TGCGCCAGCAGTGACGGACAGGGGATAAGTCAGCCCCAGCATTTT
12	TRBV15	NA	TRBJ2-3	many	CATSRVGGTQYF	TGTGCCACCAGCAGAGTAGGGGGTACGCAGTATTTT
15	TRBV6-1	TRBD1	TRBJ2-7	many	CASRLNLRDRDEQYF	TGTGCCAGCAGACTGAACCTCCGGGACAGGGACGAGCAGTACTTC
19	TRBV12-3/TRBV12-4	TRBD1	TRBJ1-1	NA	CASSLSFWTGTGRNTEAFF	TGTGCCAGCAGTTTATCCTTCTGGACCGGGACAGGGCGGAACACTGAAGCTTTCTTT
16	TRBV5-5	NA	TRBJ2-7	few	CASSSGQPHSIYEQYF	TGTGCCAGCAGCTCAGGACAGCCCCATAGTATCTACGAGCAGTACTTC